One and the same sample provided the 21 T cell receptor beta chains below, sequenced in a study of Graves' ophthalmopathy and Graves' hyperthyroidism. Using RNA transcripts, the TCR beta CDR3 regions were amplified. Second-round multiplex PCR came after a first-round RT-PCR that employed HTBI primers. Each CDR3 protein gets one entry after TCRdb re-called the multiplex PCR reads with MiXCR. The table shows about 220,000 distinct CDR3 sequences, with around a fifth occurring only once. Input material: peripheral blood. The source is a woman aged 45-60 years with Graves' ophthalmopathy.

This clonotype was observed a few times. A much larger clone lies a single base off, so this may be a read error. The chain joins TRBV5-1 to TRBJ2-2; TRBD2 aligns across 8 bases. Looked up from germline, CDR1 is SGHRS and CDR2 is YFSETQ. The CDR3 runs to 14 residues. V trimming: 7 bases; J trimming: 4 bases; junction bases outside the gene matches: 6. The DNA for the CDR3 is TGCGCCAGCGGCCCGGGAGGGGTCACCGGGGAGCTGTTTTTT. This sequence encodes CASGPGGVTGELFF.

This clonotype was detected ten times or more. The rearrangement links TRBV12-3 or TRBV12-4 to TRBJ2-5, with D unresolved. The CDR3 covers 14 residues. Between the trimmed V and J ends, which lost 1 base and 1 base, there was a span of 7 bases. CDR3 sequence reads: CASSLDRLQETQYF. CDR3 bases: TGTGCCAGCAGTTTAGACCGGCTCCAAGAGACCCAGTACTTC.

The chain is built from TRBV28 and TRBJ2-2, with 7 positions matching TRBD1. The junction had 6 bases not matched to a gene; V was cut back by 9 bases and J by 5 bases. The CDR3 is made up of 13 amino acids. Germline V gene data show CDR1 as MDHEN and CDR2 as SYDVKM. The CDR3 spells CASTGVETGELFF. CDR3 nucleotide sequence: TGTGCCAGTACAGGGGTAGAAACCGGGGAGCTGTTTTTT.

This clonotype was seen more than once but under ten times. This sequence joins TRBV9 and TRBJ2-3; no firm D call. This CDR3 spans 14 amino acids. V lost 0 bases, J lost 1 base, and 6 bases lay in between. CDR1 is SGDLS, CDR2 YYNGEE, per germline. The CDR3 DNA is TGTGCCAGCAGCGTAGGAAGGGGCACAGATACGCAGTATTTT. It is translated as CASSVGRGTDTQYF. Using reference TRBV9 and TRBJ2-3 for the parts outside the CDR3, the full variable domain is DSGVTQTPKHLITATGQRVTLRCSPRSGDLSVYWYQQSLDQGLQFLIQYYNGEERAKGNILERFSAQQFPDLHSELNLSSLELGDSALYFCASSVGRGTDTQYFGPGTRLTVL.

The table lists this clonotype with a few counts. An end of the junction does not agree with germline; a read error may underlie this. Here the CDR3 reads CVSSLDGTNTGELFF. CDR3 sequence (DNA): TGCGTCAGCAGCTTGGACGGAACGAACACCGGGGAGCTGTTTTTT. The V call is TRBV5-1, the J call TRBJ2-2; D is unresolved. Germline V gene sequence: CDR1 SGHRS, CDR2 YFSETQ. The CDR3 spans 15 residues. The full variable domain, completed using reference TRBV5-1 and TRBJ2-2, is KAGVTQTPRYLIKTRGQQVTLSCSPISGHRSVSWYQQTPGQGLQFLFEYFSETQRNKGNFPGRFSGRQFSNSRSEMNVSTLELGDSALYLCVSSLDGTNTGELFFGEGSRLTVL.

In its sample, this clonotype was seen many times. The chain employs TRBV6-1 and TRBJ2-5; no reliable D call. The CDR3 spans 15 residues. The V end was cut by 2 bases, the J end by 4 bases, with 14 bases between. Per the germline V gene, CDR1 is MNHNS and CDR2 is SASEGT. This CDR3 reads CASSELKGSAETQYF. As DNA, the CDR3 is TGTGCCAGCAGTGAATTGAAGGGTTCGGCAGAGACCCAGTACTTC.

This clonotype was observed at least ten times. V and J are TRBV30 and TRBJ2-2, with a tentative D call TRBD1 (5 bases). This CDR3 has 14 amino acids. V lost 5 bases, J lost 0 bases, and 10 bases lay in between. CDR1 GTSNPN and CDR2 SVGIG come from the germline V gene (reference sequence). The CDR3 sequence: CAWSRASNTGELFF. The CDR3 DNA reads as TGTGCCTGGTCCAGGGCCTCGAACACCGGGGAGCTGTTTTTT. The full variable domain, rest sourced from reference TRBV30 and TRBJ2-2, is SQTIHQWPATLVQPVGSPLSLECTVEGTSNPNLYWYRQAAGRGLQLLFYSVGIGQISSEVPQNLSASRPQDRQFILSSKKLLLSDSGFYLCAWSRASNTGELFFGEGSRLTVL.

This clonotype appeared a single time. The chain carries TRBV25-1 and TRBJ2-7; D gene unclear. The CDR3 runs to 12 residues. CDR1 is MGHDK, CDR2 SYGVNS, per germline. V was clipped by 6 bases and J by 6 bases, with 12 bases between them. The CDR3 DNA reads TGTGCCAGCAGAGAAGGCGGAAGCGAGCAGTACTTC. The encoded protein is CASREGGSEQYF.

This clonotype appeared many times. In nucleotides, the CDR3 is TGTGCCAGCAGTAAAATAAACAGAAGCTACGAGCAGTACTTC. Its protein is CASSKINRSYEQYF. V is TRBV6-2 or TRBV6-3 and J is TRBJ2-7; D is uncertain. The CDR3 is 14 residues long. The ends were cut back, 5 bases at V and 3 bases at J, with 14 bases in the middle. The germline CDR1 and CDR2 sequences are MNHEY and SVGEGT.

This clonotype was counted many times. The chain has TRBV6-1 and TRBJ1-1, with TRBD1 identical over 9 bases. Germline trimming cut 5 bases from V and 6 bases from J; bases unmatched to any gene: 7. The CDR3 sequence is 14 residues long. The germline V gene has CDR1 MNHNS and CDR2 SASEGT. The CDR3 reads CASSLDRGTSEAFF. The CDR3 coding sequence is TGTGCCAGCAGTCTGGACAGGGGAACTTCTGAAGCTTTCTTT.

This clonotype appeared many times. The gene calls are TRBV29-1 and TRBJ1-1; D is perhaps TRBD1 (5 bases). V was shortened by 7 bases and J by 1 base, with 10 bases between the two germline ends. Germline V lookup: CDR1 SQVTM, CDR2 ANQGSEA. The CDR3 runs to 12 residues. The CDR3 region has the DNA TGCAGCGCTGGACATCCGAACACTGAAGCTTTCTTT. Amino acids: CSAGHPNTEAFF.

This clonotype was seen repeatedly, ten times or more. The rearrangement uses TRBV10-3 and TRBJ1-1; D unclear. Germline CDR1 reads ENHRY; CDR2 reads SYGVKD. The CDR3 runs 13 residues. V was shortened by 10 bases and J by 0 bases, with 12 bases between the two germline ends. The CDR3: CATSGRMNTEAFF. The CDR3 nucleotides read TGTGCCACTAGCGGACGAATGAACACTGAAGCTTTCTTT.

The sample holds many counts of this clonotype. The CDR3 DNA reads TGTGCCAGCAGTTTACAGGGGGCTCAGGGCACTGAAGCTTTCTTT. It specifies CASSLQGAQGTEAFF. The rearrangement uses TRBV12-3 or TRBV12-4 and TRBJ1-1, with 8 bases fitting TRBD1. Trimming took 2 bases from V and 4 from J; bases not matched to a gene: 6. This CDR3 is 15 amino acids long.

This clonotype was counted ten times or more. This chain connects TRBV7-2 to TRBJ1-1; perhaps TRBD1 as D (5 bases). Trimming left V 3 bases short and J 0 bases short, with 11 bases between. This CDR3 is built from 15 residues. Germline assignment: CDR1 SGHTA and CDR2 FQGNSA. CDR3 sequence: CASSFTGNMNTEAFF. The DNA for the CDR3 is TGTGCCAGCAGCTTTACAGGAAATATGAACACTGAAGCTTTCTTT.

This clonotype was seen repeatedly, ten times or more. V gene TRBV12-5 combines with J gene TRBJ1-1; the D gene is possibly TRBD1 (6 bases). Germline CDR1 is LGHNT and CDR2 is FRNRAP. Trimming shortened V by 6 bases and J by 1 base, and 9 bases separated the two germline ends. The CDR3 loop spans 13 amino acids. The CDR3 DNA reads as TGTGCTAGTGGGATACAGGGGAACACTGAAGCTTTCTTT. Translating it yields CASGIQGNTEAFF.

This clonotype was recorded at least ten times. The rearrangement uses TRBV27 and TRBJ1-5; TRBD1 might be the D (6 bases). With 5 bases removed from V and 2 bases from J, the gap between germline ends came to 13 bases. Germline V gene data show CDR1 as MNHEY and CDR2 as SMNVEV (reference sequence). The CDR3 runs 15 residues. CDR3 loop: CASSARDTGNQPQHF. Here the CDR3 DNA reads TGTGCCAGCAGTGCCCGGGACACGGGCAATCAGCCCCAGCATTTT.

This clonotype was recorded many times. CDR3 region: CASSSPGLAGVKETQYF. The CDR3 region has the DNA TGTGCCAGCAGCTCACCGGGACTAGCGGGAGTAAAAGAGACCCAGTACTTC. V and J are TRBV5-5 and TRBJ2-5; the match to TRBD2 covers 14 bases. Germline trimming cut 3 bases from V and 3 bases from J; bases unmatched to any gene: 7. The V gene's germline CDR1 is SGHKS and CDR2 YYEKEE (reference sequence). This CDR3 spans 17 amino acids.

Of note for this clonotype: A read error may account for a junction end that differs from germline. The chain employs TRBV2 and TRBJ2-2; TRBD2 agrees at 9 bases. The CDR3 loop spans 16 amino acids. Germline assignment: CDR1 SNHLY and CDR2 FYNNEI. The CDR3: CASKAPTSGNTGDLFF. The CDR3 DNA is TGTGCCAGCAAGGCTCCGACTAGCGGCAACACCGGGGATCTGTTTTTT.

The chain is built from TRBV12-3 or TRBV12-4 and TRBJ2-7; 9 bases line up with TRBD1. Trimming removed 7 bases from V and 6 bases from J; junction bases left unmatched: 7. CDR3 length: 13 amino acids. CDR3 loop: CASTKDRGGEQYF. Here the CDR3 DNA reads TGTGCCAGCACTAAGGACAGGGGAGGCGAGCAGTACTTC.

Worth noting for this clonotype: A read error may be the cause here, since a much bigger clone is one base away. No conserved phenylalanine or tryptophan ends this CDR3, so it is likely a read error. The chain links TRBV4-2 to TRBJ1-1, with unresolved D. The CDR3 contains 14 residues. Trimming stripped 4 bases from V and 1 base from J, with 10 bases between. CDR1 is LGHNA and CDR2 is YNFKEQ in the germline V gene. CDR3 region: CASSLIDTNTEAFL. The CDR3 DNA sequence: TGTGCCAGCAGCCTCATAGACACGAACACTGAAGCTTTCTTA.

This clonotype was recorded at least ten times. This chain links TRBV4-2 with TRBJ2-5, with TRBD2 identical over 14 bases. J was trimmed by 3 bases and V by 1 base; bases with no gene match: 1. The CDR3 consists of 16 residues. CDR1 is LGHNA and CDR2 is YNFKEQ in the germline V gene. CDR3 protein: CASSQAGLAGEETQYF. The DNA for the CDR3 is TGTGCCAGCAGCCAAGCGGGACTAGCGGGGGAAGAGACCCAGTACTTC.